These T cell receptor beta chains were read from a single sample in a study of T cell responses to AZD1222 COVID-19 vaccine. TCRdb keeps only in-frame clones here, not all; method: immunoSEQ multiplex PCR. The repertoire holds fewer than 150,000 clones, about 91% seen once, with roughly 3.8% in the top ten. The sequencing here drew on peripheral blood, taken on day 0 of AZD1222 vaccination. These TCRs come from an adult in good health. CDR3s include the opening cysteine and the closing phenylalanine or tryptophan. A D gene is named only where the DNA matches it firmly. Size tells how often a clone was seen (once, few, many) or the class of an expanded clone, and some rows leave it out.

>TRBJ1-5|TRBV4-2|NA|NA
TGTGCCAGCAGCCAAGAAGAGGGTAAGGATCAGCCCCAGCATTTT
CASSQEEGKDQPQHF
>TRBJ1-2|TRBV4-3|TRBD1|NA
TGCGCCAGCAGCCAAGATATAACAGGGGCCTACTATGGCTACACCTTC
CASSQDITGAYYGYTF
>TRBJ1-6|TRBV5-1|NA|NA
TGCGCCAGCAGCCCCACCGGGACTTTAAATTCACCCCTCCACTTT
CASSPTGTLNSPLHF
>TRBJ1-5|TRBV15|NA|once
TGTGCCACCAGCAGAGCCCTTCGGCCCCAGCATTTT
CATSRALRPQHF
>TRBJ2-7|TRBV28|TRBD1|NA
TGTGCCAGCAGGCCTGGGACAGACTACGAGCAGTACTTC
CASRPGTDYEQYF
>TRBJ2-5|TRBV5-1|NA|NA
TGCGCCAGCAGCTTGGAGGGCGAGCGGCAAGAGACCCAGTACTTC
CASSLEGERQETQYF
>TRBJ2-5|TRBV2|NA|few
TGTGCCAGCAGTCGGACTGTACAAGAGACCCAGTACTTC
CASSRTVQETQYF
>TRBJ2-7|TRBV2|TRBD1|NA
TGTGCCAGCAGGGTTCCGGGACAGGGTCGTCCGTGGGAGCAGTACTTC
CASRVPGQGRPWEQYF
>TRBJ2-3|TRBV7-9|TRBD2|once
TGTGCCAGCAGCTATTTGCTGAGCGGGATGGGGGGCACAGATACGCAGTATTTT
CASSYLLSGMGGTDTQYF
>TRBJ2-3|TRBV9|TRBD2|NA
TGTGCCAGCACCAATAGCGGGAGGGCCCGGGATACGCAGTATTTT
CASTNSGRARDTQYF
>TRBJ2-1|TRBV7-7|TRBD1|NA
TGTGCCAGCAGCTCGGGACAGCCTCTTAGCTCCTACAATGAGCAGTTCTTC
CASSSGQPLSSYNEQFF
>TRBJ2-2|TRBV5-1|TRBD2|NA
TGCGCCAGCAACGGACTAGCGGGAGAGTCCGGGGAGCTGTTTTTT
CASNGLAGESGELFF
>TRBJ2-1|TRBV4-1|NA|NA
TGCGCCAGCAGCCCCTTAGGGGGGTTCGATGAGCAGTTCTTC
CASSPLGGFDEQFF
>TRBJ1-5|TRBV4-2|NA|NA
TGTGCCAGCAGCCAAGAGGCCCAGGGTGGCAATCAGCCCCAGCATTTT
CASSQEAQGGNQPQHF
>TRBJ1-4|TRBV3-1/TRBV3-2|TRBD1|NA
TGTGCCAGCAGCCAGTCCGGGACAGGGGATGAAAAACTGTTTTTT
CASSQSGTGDEKLFF
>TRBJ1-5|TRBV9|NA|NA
TGTGCCAGCAGCGCGGACTATAGCAATCAGCCCCAGCATTTT
CASSADYSNQPQHF
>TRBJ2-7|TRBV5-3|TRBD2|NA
TGTGCCAGAAGACGGACTAGCGGTGACTACGAGCAGTACTTC
CARRRTSGDYEQYF
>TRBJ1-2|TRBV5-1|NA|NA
TGCGCCAGCAGGGTCTACACAGCTAACTATGGCTACACCTTC
CASRVYTANYGYTF
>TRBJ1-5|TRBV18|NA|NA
TGTGCCAGCTCACAGGGGAGGGGCAATCAGCCCCAGCATTTT
CASSQGRGNQPQHF
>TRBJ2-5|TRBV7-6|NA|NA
TGTGCCAGCAGCTTAGGTAGCGGTAATCAAGAGACCCAGTACTTC
CASSLGSGNQETQYF
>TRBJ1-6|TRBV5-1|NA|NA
TGCGCCAGCAGCCCGGAGGGAAGCTCCTATAATTCACCCCTCCACTTT
CASSPEGSSYNSPLHF
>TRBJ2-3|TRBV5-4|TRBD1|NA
TGTGCCAGCAGCACGACAGGGCCCCTGACGCAGTATTTT
CASSTTGPLTQYF
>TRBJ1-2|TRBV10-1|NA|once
TGCGCCAGCAGTGGGGGGCGGGGTTTCCGAACCTGCGAAGCTAACTATGGCTACACCTTC
CASSGGRGFRTCEANYGYTF
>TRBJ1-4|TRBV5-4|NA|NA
TGTGCCAGCAGCCATGACAGGTCGAATGAAAAACTGTTTTTT
CASSHDRSNEKLFF
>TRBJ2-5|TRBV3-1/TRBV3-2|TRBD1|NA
TGTGCCAGCAGCCGACGGGACAGGGTTCAAGAGACCCAGTACTTC
CASSRRDRVQETQYF
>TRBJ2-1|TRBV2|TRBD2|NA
TGTGCCAGCAGTACACTAGCGGGAGGTTACAATGAGCAGTTCTTC
CASSTLAGGYNEQFF
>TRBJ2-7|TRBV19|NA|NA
TGTGCCAGTAGTGCAGACTCGTCCGAGCAGTACTTC
CASSADSSEQYF
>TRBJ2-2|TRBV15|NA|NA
TGTGCCACCAAGCCGGGACGTTCGAACACCGGGGAGCTGTTTTTT
CATKPGRSNTGELFF
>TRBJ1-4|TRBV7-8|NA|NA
TGTGCCAGCAGCTTAGCAGCCCTATTAGGGGAAAAACTGTTTTTT
CASSLAALLGEKLFF
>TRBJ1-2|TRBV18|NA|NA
TGTGCCAGCTCATCGGCAGGTACTAACTATGGCTACACCTTC
CASSSAGTNYGYTF
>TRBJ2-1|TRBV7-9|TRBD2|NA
TGTGCCAGCAGCCCCGGACTAGCGGGAGTCTATGAGCAGTTCTTC
CASSPGLAGVYEQFF
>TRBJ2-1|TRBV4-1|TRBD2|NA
TGCGCCAGCAGCCAAGGCGGGAGCGGGAATGAGCAGTTCTTC
CASSQGGSGNEQFF
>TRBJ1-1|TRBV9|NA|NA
TGTGCCAGCAGCGTAGCTCCGACGGGGAACACTGAAGCTTTCTTT
CASSVAPTGNTEAFF
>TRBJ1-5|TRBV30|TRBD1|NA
TGTGCCTGGAGTGTAGGAGCAGGGGGTCAGCCCCAGCATTTT
CAWSVGAGGQPQHF
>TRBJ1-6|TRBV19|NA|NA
TGTGCCAGTAGTTTGGGGATCTCCTATAATTCACCCCTCCACTTT
CASSLGISYNSPLHF
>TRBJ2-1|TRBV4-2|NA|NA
TGTGCCAGCAGCCAAGATCAGGGCACCTACAATGAGCAGTTCTTC
CASSQDQGTYNEQFF
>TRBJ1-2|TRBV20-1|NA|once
TGCAGTGCTAGTGGCAGGGAATATGGCTACACCTTC
CSASGREYGYTF
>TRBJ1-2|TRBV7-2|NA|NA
TGTGCCAGCAGCTTAGTTTGGACGGGTCATGGCTACACCTTC
CASSLVWTGHGYTF
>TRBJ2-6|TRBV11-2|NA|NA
TGTGCCAGCAGCTCCCTGGTTGGGGCCAACGTCCTGACTTTC
CASSSLVGANVLTF
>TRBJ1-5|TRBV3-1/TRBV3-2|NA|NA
TGTGCCAGCCTCCTAGGATATCAGCCCCAGCATTTT
CASLLGYQPQHF
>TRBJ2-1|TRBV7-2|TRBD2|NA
TGTGCCAGCAGCCGCGGACTAGCGGATTACAATGAGCAGTTCTTC
CASSRGLADYNEQFF
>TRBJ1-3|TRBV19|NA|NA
TGTGCCAGTAGTATAAACGGCGGAGGCACCATATATTTT
CASSINGGGTIYF
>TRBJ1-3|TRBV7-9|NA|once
TGTGCCAGCAGCTTGGTAACAGGAACCTCTGGAAACACCATATATTTT
CASSLVTGTSGNTIYF
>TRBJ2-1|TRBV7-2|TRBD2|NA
TGTGCCAGCAGCTTCCTAGCGGGAGCCAACAATGAGCAGTTCTTC
CASSFLAGANNEQFF
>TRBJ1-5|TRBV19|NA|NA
TGTGCCAGTAGTATCAACAGGGTCGGGGAGCCCCAGCATTTT
CASSINRVGEPQHF
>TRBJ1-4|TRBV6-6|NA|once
TGTGCCAGCAGTTACGCTGAAAAACTGTTTTTT
CASSYAEKLFF
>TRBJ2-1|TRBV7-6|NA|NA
TGTGCCAGCAGCCCCTCCGCAGGGCCCTTTTTCCGGATGCAGTTCTTC
CASSPSAGPFFRMQFF
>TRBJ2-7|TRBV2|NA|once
TGTGCCAGCAGTGAAATGACCCCCTTAGGGGAGCAGTACTTC
CASSEMTPLGEQYF
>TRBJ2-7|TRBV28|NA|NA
TGTGCCAGCACGGTCAACCCCTACGAGCAGTACTTC
CASTVNPYEQYF
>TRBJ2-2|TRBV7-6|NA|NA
TGTGCCAGCAGCTACGGGACCGGGGAGCTGTTTTTT
CASSYGTGELFF
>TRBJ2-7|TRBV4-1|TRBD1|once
TGCGCCAGCAGCTCACGGACAGGGGACCGGGGCTACGAGCAGTACTTC
CASSSRTGDRGYEQYF
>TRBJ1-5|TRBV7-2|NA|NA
TGTGCCAGCAGCTTATTTGGGGGTTCGAGCAATCAGCCCCAGCATTTT
CASSLFGGSSNQPQHF
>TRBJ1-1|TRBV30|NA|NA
TGTGCCTGGAGTGTACCACCACAAAGAGTTTGGGCTTTCTTT
CAWSVPPQRVWAFF
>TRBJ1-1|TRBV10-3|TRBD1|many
TGTGCCATCAGAGCGGACAGGGGAGGTACTGAAGCTTTCTTT
CAIRADRGGTEAFF
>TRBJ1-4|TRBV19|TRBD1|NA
TGTGCCAGTAGGATGGGACAGGGAGGCGAAAAACTGTTTTTT
CASRMGQGGEKLFF